This T cell receptor beta chain was retrieved from a study of neoadjuvant nivolumab and ipilimumab in lung cancer. Overall study findings and caveats: TCR receptors were sequenced in few samples. TCR richness and clonality were higher in tumors than adjacent uninvolved lung.

This clone was recorded once. Its antigen is not known. There are 16 residues in the CDR3. V dropped 4 bases and J dropped 4; count of bases not matched to a gene: 5. The germline V gene has CDR1 ENHRY and CDR2 SYGVKD. The method was immunoSEQ multiplex PCR; TCRdb's version includes in-frame clones alone and lacks a portion of them. The repertoire has about 38,000 clones, about 88% of them found once; the top ten carry about 3.6%. The V call is TRBV10-3, the J call TRBJ2-5, with 14 bases identical to TRBD2. Sample: peripheral blood, taken before neoadjuvant nivolumab, alone or with ipilimumab. The TCR originated in an adult with non-small cell lung cancer. In DNA form, the CDR3 reads TGTGCCATCAGTGGGGGACTAGCGGGAGTTTTAGAGACCCAGTACTTC. Amino acid sequence: CAISGGLAGVLETQYF.